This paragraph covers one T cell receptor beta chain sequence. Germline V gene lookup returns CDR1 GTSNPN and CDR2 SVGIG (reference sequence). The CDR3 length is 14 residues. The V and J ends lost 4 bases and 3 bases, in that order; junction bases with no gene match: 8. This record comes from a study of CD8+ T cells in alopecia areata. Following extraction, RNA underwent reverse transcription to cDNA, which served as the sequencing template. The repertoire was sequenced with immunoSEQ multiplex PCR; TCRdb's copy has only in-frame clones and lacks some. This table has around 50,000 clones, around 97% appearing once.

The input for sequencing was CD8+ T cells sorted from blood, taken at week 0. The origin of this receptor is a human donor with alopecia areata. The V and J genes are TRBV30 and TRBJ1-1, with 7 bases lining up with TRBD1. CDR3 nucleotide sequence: TGTGCCTGGATTTCGACAGGGTTGGACACTGAAGCTTTCTTT. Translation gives CAWISTGLDTEAFF.